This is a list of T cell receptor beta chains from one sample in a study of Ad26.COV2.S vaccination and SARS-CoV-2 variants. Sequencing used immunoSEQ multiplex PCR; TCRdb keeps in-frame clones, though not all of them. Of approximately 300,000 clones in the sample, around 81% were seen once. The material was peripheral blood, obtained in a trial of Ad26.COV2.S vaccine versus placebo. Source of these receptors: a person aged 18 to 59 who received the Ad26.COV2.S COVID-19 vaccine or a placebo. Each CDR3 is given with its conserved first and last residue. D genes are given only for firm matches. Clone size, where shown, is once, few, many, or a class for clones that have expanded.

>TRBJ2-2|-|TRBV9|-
TGTGCCAGCAGCGTAGCGGGGTTGCCCGGGGAGCTGTTTTTT
CASSVAGLPGELFF
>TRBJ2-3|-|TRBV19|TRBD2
TGTGCCAGTAGCTACCCGGCTAGCGGCTCAGATACGCAGTATTTT
CASSYPASGSDTQYF
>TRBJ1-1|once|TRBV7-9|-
TGTGCCAGCAGCTCGACAAGAACTGAAGCTTTCTTT
CASSSTRTEAFF
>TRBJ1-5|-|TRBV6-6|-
TGTGCCAGCAGTTACTTTCCTAGCAATCAGCCCCAGCATTTT
CASSYFPSNQPQHF
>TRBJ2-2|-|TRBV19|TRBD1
TGTGCCAGTAGTCCTTTAAGTGGGACAGTCACTCGCGAGCTGTTTTTT
CASSPLSGTVTRELFF
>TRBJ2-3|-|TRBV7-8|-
TGTGCCAGCAGCTTGGAAGGACCGCACAGCACAGATACGCAGTATTTT
CASSLEGPHSTDTQYF
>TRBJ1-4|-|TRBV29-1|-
TGCAGCGTCGAGGGAGAGGGAGGTGAAAAACTGTTTTTT
CSVEGEGGEKLFF
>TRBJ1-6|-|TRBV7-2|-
TGTGCCAGCAGCCCTGGAGGGAATTCACCCCTCCACTTT
CASSPGGNSPLHF
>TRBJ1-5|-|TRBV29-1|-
TGCAGCGTTTGCCTGGCGGGGGGTGGCAATCAGCCCCAGCATTTT
CSVCLAGGGNQPQHF
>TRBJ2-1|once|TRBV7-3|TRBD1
TGTGCCAGCAGCTTAACGAACCTCCGGGACAGGGACAATGAGCAGTTCTTC
CASSLTNLRDRDNEQFF
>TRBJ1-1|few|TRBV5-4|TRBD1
TGTGCCAGCAGCTCCTCAAAGACAGGGGAGGACACTGAAGCTTTCTTT
CASSSSKTGEDTEAFF
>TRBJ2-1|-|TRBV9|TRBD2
TGTGCCAGCAGCGCGTCACCGGGGGGTAATGAGCAGTTCTTC
CASSASPGGNEQFF
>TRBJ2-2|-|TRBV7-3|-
TGTGCCAGCAGCTCCGGACAGCTCACCGGGGAGCTGTTTTTT
CASSSGQLTGELFF
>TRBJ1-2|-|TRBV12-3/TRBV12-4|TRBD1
TGTGCCAGCAGCCAGACAGGGTCTAGTGGCTACACCTTC
CASSQTGSSGYTF
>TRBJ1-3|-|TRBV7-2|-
TGTGCCAGCAGCTGGGCTGCCTCTGGAAACACCATATATTTT
CASSWAASGNTIYF
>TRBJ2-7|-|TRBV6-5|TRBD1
TGTGCCAGCAGAGACAGGGGATACGAGCAGTACTTC
CASRDRGYEQYF
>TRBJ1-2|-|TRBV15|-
TGTGCCACCAGCAGTACCTGGACAGTCCCGAACGGCGGCTATGGCTACACCTTC
CATSSTWTVPNGGYGYTF
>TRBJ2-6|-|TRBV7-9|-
TGTGCCAGCAGCCCCGCTGTGCTCGTAGATGGAACTGGGGCCAACGTCCTGACTTTC
CASSPAVLVDGTGANVLTF
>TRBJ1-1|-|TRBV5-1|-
TGCGCCAGCAGCCCGAAGGAGGGCACCCAAGCTTTCTTT
CASSPKEGTQAFF
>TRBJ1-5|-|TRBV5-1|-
TGCGCCAGCAGCTTGAGGGGGAGTCAGCCCCAGCATTTT
CASSLRGSQPQHF
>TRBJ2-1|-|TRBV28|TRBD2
TGTGCCAGCACCTCTGCGGGGGTCAGCTCCTACAATGAGCAGTTCTTC
CASTSAGVSSYNEQFF
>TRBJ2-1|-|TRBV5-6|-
TGTGCCAGCAGCTTGGCAGGGGCCTCCTACAATGAGCAGTTCTTC
CASSLAGASYNEQFF
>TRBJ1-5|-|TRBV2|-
TGTGCCAGCAGTGAGTCGGACACATCTTATCAGCCCCAGCATTTT
CASSESDTSYQPQHF
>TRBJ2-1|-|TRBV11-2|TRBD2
TGTGCCAGCAGCTTAGATCTGCTAGCGGGGGGCTCCTACAATGAGCAGTTCTTC
CASSLDLLAGGSYNEQFF
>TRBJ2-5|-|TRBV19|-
TGTGCCAGTAGTATTCAAGGGAATCCCCCCCAAGAGACCCAGTACTTC
CASSIQGNPPQETQYF
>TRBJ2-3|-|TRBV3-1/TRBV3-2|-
TGTGCCAGCAGCCAAGGAGTGGTTCCTACGCAGTATTTT
CASSQGVVPTQYF
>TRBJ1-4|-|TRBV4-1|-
TGCGCCAGCAGCCAAGTTTACCGGGAAACCCCTAATGAAAAACTGTTTTTT
CASSQVYRETPNEKLFF
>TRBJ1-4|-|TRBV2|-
TGTGCCAGCGGGGCAACTAATGAAAAACTGTTTTTT
CASGATNEKLFF
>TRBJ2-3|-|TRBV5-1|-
TGCGCCAGCAGCTTGCGTGGACTTAGCACAGATACGCAGTATTTT
CASSLRGLSTDTQYF
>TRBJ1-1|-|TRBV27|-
TGTGCCAGCAGTCTAGGTAGAGGGGGGAACACTGAAGCTTTCTTT
CASSLGRGGNTEAFF
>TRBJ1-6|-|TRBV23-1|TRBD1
TGCGCCAGCAGTCAATATAGCCTCGACAGGGAGCGATCCCACTCCTATTCACCCCTCCACTTT
CASSQYSLDRERSHSYSPLHF
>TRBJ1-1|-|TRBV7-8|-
TGTGCCAGCAGCTTAGTTGGCGGGAACACTGAAGCTTTCTTT
CASSLVGGNTEAFF
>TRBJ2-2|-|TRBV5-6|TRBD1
TGTGCCAGCAGTAAGAACAGGGGGCTCATTGCCGGGGAGCTGTTTTTT
CASSKNRGLIAGELFF
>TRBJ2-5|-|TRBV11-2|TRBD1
TGTGCCAGCAGCTTGGGACAGCTGAAACAAGAGACCCAGTACTTC
CASSLGQLKQETQYF
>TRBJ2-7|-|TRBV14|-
TGTGCCAGCAGCCAGGGGCTCCTCGGGGGCTACGAGCAGTACTTC
CASSQGLLGGYEQYF
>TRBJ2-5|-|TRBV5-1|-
TGCGCCAGCAGCGCCGAATGGGGGGCCCAAGAGACCCAGTACTTC
CASSAEWGAQETQYF
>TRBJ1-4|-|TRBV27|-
TGTGCCAGCAGTTTATCGATGGGGGCTGGGGAAAAACTGTTTTTT
CASSLSMGAGEKLFF
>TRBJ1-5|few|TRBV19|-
TGTGCCAGTATCCCCACAGGGTTTGGCAATCAGCCCCAGCATTTT
CASIPTGFGNQPQHF
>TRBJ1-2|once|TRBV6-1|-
TGTGCCAGCAGTGAATTGGGCAGAAACTATGGCTACACCTTC
CASSELGRNYGYTF
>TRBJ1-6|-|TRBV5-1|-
TGCGCCAGCAGCGAGGGTTATAATTCACCCCTCCACTTT
CASSEGYNSPLHF
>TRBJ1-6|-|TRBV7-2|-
TGTGCCAGCAGCCACCCAACAGAAATCGATTCACCCCTCCACTTT
CASSHPTEIDSPLHF
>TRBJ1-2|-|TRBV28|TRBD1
TGTGCCAGCAGTCCCCCGGACAGGTCCTATGGCTACACCTTC
CASSPPDRSYGYTF
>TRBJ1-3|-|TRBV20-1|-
TGCAGTGCTAGTTCTCGTCGTGGCAGCACAAACACCATATATTTT
CSASSRRGSTNTIYF
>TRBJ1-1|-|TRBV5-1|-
TGCGCCAGCAGCATCGGCCTTAACACTGAAGCTTTCTTT
CASSIGLNTEAFF
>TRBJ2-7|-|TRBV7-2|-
TGTGCCAGCAGCTCGTACTCAGGGGGGGAAGAGCAGTACTTC
CASSSYSGGEEQYF
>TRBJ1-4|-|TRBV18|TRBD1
TGTGCCAGCTCTCACGGGACAGCAGCAACTAATGAAAAACTGTTTTTT
CASSHGTAATNEKLFF
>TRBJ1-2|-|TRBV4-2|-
TGTGCCAGCAGCCAAGATAGTAGGGAGAGTGGCTACACCTTC
CASSQDSRESGYTF
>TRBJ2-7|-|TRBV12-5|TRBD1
TGTGCTAGTGGACCGGGACAGGGGACGCACGAGCAGTACTTC
CASGPGQGTHEQYF
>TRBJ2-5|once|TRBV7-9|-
TGTGCCAGCAGCAACCCCGGAGGGACCCAGTACTTC
CASSNPGGTQYF
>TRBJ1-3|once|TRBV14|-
TGTGCCAGCAGCCAAGGACGGATACATGGAAACACCATATATTTT
CASSQGRIHGNTIYF
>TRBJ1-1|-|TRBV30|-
TGTGCCTCCTCCCAGCGGACCGGGGACACTGAAGCTTTCTTT
CASSQRTGDTEAFF
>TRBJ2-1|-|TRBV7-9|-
TGTGCCAGCAGCTTAGTTATGGGGGATGAGCAGTTCTTC
CASSLVMGDEQFF
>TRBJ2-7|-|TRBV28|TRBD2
TGTGCCAGCAATCTAGCGGGGGGCCCTCTCGAGCAGTACTTC
CASNLAGGPLEQYF
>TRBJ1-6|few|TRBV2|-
TGTGCCACTGACAAACAGGGTTTCTATAATTCACCCCTCCACTTT
CATDKQGFYNSPLHF